This T cell receptor beta chain was sequenced in a study of blood T cell repertoires in COVID-19. In the study overall: Acute-phase and convalescent COVID-19 samples originated in the United States, Italy and Spain. From T cells, B-cell-depleted T cells, or PBMCs came the material, which was cDNA or gDNA.

The V and J ends lost 3 bases and 2 bases, in that order; junction bases with no gene match: 4. This CDR3 contains 14 residues. The germline V gene encodes CDR1 MDHEN and CDR2 SYDVKM. As handled by the study authors: Using reference gene primer amplification, nucleated cell counts were estimated. The method was immunoSEQ multiplex PCR; TCRdb's version includes in-frame clones alone and lacks a portion of them. D and trimming come from the DNA, and the V and J calls and clone size come from that table. The data hold more than 200,000 clones, with about four fifths observed a single time. Sequencing was carried out using peripheral blood. This receptor was obtained from a man aged 35-49 years with active or convalescent COVID-19. The rearrangement joins TRBV28 to TRBJ2-7, with 7 bases fitting TRBD1. CDR3 protein: CASSFDRATYEQYF. In DNA, the CDR3 is TGTGCCAGCAGTTTTGACAGGGCAACCTACGAGCAGTACTTC.